This T cell receptor beta chain was captured by sequencing in a study of blood T cells in healthy people across ages. A J-beta primer mix and a sample-barcoded 5' primer were used in a second PCR of roughly 7 to 12 cycles. TCRdb re-derived calls from the 5' RACE reads in MiXCR, one entry per CDR3 protein. The sample lists around 970,000 distinct CDR3 sequences; roughly half were seen once. The ends lost 6 bases at V and 9 bases at J; junction bases unmatched: 8. Germline V gene data show CDR1 as DFQATT and CDR2 as SNEGSKA (reference sequence). This CDR3 has 12 amino acids. Sequencing was performed on blood. V is TRBV20-1 and J is TRBJ2-1, with 7 bases matching TRBD1. The receptor was isolated from an older woman in good health. CDR3 nucleotide sequence: TGCAGTGCAAGCACAGGGGCAGGTGAGCAGTTCTTC. Its protein product is CSASTGAGEQFF.